This TCR beta chain originates from a study of human T cells and chemical hapten exposure. Study in general: Variation in per-sample TCR yields came mainly from small pooled library volume differences.

This clonotype was picked up a small number of times. The library gave individual cDNA molecules unique molecular identifiers. TCRdb itself ran the 5' RACE reads through MiXCR, one entry per CDR3 protein. This repertoire shows 110,000 or so distinct CDR3 sequences, approximately 20% found once; its top ten account for 2.8%. It was unfractionated whole blood from which total RNA was extracted. This CDR3 region has 17 residues. Germline V lookup: CDR1 MNHNS, CDR2 SASEGT. V dropped 6 bases and J dropped 1 base, with 21 bases sitting between them. This chain uses TRBV6-1 with TRBJ1-1; D remains ambiguous. The sequence derives from a human donor in good health. CDR3 bases: TGTGCCAGCAGCTTTTGGGTCTCAATCCTTAGGAACACTGAAGCTTTCTTT. As protein: CASSFWVSILRNTEAFF.